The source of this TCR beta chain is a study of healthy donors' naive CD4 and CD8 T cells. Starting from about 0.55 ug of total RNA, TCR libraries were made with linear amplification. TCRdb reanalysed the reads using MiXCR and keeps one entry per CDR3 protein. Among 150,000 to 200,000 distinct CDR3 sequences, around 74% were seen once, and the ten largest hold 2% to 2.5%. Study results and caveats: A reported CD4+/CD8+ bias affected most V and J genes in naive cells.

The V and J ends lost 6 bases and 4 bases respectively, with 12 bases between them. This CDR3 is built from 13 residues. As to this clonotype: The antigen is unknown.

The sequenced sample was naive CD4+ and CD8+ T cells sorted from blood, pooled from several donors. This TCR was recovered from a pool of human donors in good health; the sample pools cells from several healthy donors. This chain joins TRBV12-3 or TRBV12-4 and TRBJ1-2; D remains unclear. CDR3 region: CASRGSLGYGYTF. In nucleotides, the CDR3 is TGTGCCAGCAGGGGCAGTTTGGGCTATGGCTACACCTTC.